The 14 T cell receptor beta chains given below trace back to one sample, sequenced in a study of T-cell memory formation after mild COVID-19 (dated by TCRdb to the early 2020s). Libraries came from 5' RACE. Sequencing relied on an Illumina NovaSeq 6000. Clones were called with MiXCR by TCRdb after fastp trimmed the public reads at Q25, and only in-frame beta chains were retained. Identical CDR3 proteins give one entry, which carries the most common genes and DNA. Here the sample has 300,000 to 400,000 distinct CDR3 sequences; 25% to 30% occur a single time. Together, the top ten hold approximately 13% of the sample. Sequenced: PBMCs or a T cell subset sorted from them (not recorded which). The receptors derive from an adult woman who had mild COVID-19 (a few samples of this study predate the infection). The sample titles of this study are shuffled in the database, so cell type and time point are left out; the donor was told from shared clones.

The V call is TRBV6-4, the J call TRBJ2-2; 8 nucleotides match TRBD2. The CDR3 has 17 residues. Germline lookup yields CDR1 MRHNA and CDR2 SNTAGT. Trimming at V came to 6 bases and at J to 0 bases, leaving 9 bases not matched to a gene. This CDR3 reads CASSPSGLVANTGELFF. The CDR3 DNA sequence: TGTGCCAGCAGCCCTTCGGGACTAGTGGCGAACACCGGGGAGCTGTTTTTT.

The J gene is TRBJ1-2, the V gene TRBV6-2 or TRBV6-3; D is unresolved. Germline lookup yields CDR1 MNHEY and CDR2 SVGEGT. CDR3 length: 14 amino acids. V was trimmed by 6 bases and J by 8 bases, leaving 19 bases between them. CDR3 nucleotide sequence: TGTGCCAGCAGGGACGGCGGATCGGAAGTGGGCTACACCTTC. Translating it yields CASRDGGSEVGYTF.

This clonotype turned up a few times. The chain employs TRBV7-9 and TRBJ2-7; 10 bases fit TRBD1. Per the germline V gene, CDR1 is SEHNR and CDR2 is FQNEAQ (reference sequence). The CDR3 has 14 amino acids. The V and J ends lost 2 bases and 5 bases, in that order; junction bases with no gene match: 3. The CDR3 here is CASSLHGQGDEQYF. Here the CDR3 DNA reads TGTGCCAGCAGCTTACATGGACAGGGGGACGAGCAGTACTTC. Full variable domain (remainder filled in from reference TRBV7-9 and TRBJ2-7): DTGVSQNPRHKITKRGQNVTFRCDPISEHNRLYWYRQTLGQGPEFLTYFQNEAQLEKSRLLSDRFSAERPKGSFSTLEIQRTEQGDSAMYLCASSLHGQGDEQYFGPGTRLTVT.

This clonotype was recorded a few times. J is TRBJ1-3 and V is TRBV7-8, with TRBD1 as a possible D gene (5 bases). Germline CDR1 reads SGHVS; CDR2 reads FQNEAQ. The CDR3 has 19 amino acids. With 4 bases removed from V and 0 bases from J, the gap between germline ends came to 22 bases. This CDR3 is CASSSRAASGTYSGNTIYF. The CDR3 nucleotides read TGTGCCAGCAGCTCCCGCGCGGCGTCGGGGACCTACTCTGGAAACACCATATATTTT. Complete variable domain (other parts from reference TRBV7-8 and TRBJ1-3): GAGVSQSPRYKVAKRGQDVALRCDPISGHVSLFWYQQALGQGPEFLTYFQNEAQLDKSGLPSDRFFAERPEGSVSTLKIQRTQQEDSAVYLCASSSRAASGTYSGNTIYFGEGSWLTVV.

J is TRBJ2-7 and V is TRBV7-2; 11 bases agree with TRBD2. This CDR3 region has 15 residues. In germline, CDR1 is SGHTA, CDR2 FQGNSA. Trimming took 5 bases from V and 4 from J; bases not matched to a gene: 7. CDR3 sequence: CASSLTSGRRYEQYF. In DNA, the CDR3 is TGTGCCAGCAGCCTCACTAGCGGGAGACGATACGAGCAGTACTTC.

This clonotype was seen more than once but under ten times. The chain uses TRBV5-1 and TRBJ2-2; D gene ambiguous. V dropped 4 bases and J dropped 6 bases, with 7 bases sitting between them. This CDR3 comprises 12 residues. CDR1 and CDR2 (germline): SGHRS, YFSETQ. The CDR3 DNA reads TGCGCCAGCAGCGGAGAAGCCGGGGAGCTGTTTTTT. As protein: CASSGEAGELFF.

V gene TRBV6-6 combines with J gene TRBJ2-7, with D perhaps matching TRBD2 (5 bases). Trimming left V 4 bases short and J 4 bases short, with 14 bases between. Germline CDR1 and CDR2: MNHNY and SVGAGI (reference sequence). This CDR3 region has 14 residues. CDR3 in DNA: TGTGCCAGCAGTTTTTGGGGAGTCAAGTACGAGCAGTACTTC. Amino acids: CASSFWGVKYEQYF.

V usage is TRBV12-5 and J usage is TRBJ2-3, with 12 bases aligning to TRBD2. V shed 5 bases, J shed 3 bases, and the junction held 9 bases outside the gene matches. CDR3 size: 17 residues. The V gene's germline CDR1 is LGHNT and CDR2 FRNRAP. CDR3: CASGDSVGLAGTDTQYF. DNA of the CDR3: TGTGCTAGTGGTGATTCGGTCGGACTAGCGGGAACAGATACGCAGTATTTT.

This rearrangement joins TRBV7-3 to TRBJ2-1; the match to TRBD2 covers 9 bases. V was clipped by 5 bases and J by 0 bases; unmatched bases: 8. CDR1 and CDR2 from the germline V gene are SGHTA and FQGTGA. There are 17 residues in the CDR3. The CDR3 sequence: CASSLSGGPSSYNEQFF. Written as DNA, the CDR3 is TGTGCCAGCAGCCTTAGCGGGGGCCCAAGCTCCTACAATGAGCAGTTCTTC.

The rearrangement links TRBV12-3 or TRBV12-4 to TRBJ2-2; 7 bases fit TRBD1. The length of the CDR3 is 15 residues. With V trimmed by 7 bases and J by 3 bases, 8 bases remained unmatched. CDR3 nucleotide sequence: TGTGCCAGCATCAAAAGGGGGCTCGACACCGGGGAGCTGTTTTTT. It is translated as CASIKRGLDTGELFF.

The chain has TRBV6-5 and TRBJ2-7; D not resolved. CDR3 length: 11 amino acids. V dropped 7 bases and J dropped 11 bases, with 15 bases sitting between them. Germline CDR1 is MNHEY and CDR2 is SVGAGI. The CDR3: CASTATAVEYF. The CDR3 nucleotides read TGTGCCAGCACCGCCACGGCCGTCGAGTACTTC.

In its sample, this clonotype was seen a few times. The chain recombines TRBV5-1 with TRBJ2-2, with a possible D match to TRBD1 (6 bases). The CDR3 consists of 16 residues. V was cut by 2 bases and J by 0 bases, with 11 bases left in between. The V gene's germline CDR1 is SGHRS and CDR2 YFSETQ. The CDR3 protein is CASSLYGTPNTGELFF. The DNA for the CDR3 is TGCGCCAGCAGCTTATACGGGACACCGAACACCGGGGAGCTGTTTTTT.

A few counts support this clonotype. CDR3 in amino acids: CSVDSYGQGAGIQYF. The CDR3 bases are TGCAGCGTTGATTCGTACGGACAGGGGGCCGGCATTCAGTACTTC. J is TRBJ2-4 and V is TRBV29-1; TRBD1 aligns across 11 bases. The CDR3 consists of 15 residues. Trimming took 3 bases from V and 9 from J; bases not matched to a gene: 10. Germline loops: CDR1 SQVTM, CDR2 ANQGSEA.

This clonotype has just a few counts. This chain uses TRBV9 with TRBJ1-1; D is unresolved. The V and J ends lost 7 bases and 1 base respectively, with 11 bases between them. Germline values: CDR1 SGDLS, CDR2 YYNGEE. This CDR3 comprises 13 residues. The CDR3, as DNA: TGTGCCAGCTCTGGACGGGGGAACACTGAAGCTTTCTTT. Amino acids: CASSGRGNTEAFF.